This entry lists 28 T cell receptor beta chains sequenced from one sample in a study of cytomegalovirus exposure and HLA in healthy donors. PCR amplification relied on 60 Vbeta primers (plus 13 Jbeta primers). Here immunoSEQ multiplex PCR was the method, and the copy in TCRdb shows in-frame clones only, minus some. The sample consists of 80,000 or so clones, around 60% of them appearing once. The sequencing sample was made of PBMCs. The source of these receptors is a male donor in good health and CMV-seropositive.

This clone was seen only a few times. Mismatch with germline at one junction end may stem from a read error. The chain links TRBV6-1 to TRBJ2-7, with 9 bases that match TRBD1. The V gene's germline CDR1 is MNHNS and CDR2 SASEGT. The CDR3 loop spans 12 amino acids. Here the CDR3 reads CATEGQGDALVF. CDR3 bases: TGTGCCACGGAGGGACAGGGCGACGCCTTAGTCTTC.

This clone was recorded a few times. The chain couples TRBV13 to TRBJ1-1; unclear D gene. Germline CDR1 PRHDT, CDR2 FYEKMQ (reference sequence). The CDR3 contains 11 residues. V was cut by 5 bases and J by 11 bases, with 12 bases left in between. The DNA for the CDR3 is TGTGCCAGCAGCCGGCCCGGGATCGCTTTCTTT. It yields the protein CASSRPGIAFF.

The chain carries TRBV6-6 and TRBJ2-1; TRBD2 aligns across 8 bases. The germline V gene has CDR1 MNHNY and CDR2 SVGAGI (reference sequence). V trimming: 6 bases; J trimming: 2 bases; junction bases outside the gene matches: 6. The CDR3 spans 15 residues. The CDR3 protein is CASSLSGGPYNEQFF. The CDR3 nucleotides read TGTGCCAGCAGCTTGAGCGGGGGACCCTACAATGAGCAGTTCTTC.

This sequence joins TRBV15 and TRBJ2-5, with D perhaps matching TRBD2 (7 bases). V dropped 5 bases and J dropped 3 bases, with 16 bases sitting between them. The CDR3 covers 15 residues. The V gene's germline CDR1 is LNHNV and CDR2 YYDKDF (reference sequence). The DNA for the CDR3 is TGTGCCACCAGCTGGGCTAGGGGGGGGAAAGAGACCCAGTACTTC. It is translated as CATSWARGGKETQYF. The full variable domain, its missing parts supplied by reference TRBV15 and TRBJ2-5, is DAMVIQNPRYQVTQFGKPVTLSCSQTLNHNVMYWYQQKSSQAPKLLFHYYDKDFNNEADTPDNFQSRRPNTSFCFLDIRSPGLGDTAMYLCATSWARGGKETQYFGPGTRLLVL.

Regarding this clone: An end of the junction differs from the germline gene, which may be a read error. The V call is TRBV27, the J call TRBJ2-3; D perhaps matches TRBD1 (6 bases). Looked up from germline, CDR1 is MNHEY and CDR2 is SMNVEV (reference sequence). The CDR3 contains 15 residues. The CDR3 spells CASNLQGLGPDTQYF. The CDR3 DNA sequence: TGTGCCAGCAATTTACAGGGTCTTGGCCCAGATACGCAGTATTTT.

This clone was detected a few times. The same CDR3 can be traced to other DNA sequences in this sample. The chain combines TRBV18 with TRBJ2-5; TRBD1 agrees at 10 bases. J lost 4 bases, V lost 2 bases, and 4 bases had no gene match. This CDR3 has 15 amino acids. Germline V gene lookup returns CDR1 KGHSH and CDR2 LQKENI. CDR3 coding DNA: TGTGCCAGCTCACCATGGGGACAGGGGAGAGAGACCCAGTACTTC. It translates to CASSPWGQGRETQYF.

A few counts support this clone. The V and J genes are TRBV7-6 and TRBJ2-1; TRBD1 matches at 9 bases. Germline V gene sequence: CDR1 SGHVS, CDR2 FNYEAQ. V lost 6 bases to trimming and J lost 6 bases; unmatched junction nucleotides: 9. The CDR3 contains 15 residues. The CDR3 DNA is TGTGCCAGCAGATCCGGGACAGGGAGGCGCAATGAGCAGTTCTTC. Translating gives CASRSGTGRRNEQFF.

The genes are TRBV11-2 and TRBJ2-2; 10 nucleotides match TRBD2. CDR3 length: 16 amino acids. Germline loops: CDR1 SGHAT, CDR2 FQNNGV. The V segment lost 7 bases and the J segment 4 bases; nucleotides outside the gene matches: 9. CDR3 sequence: CASTPSSGRVTGELFF. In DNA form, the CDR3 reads TGTGCCAGCACCCCTTCGAGCGGGAGGGTCACCGGGGAGCTGTTTTTT.

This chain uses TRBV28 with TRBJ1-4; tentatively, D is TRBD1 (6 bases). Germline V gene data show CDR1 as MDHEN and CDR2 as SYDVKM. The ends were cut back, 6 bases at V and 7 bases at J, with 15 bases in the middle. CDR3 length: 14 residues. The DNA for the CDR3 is TGTGCCAGCAGCCCTGGCGGGGGCTCTGAAAAACTGTTTTTT. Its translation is CASSPGGGSEKLFF.

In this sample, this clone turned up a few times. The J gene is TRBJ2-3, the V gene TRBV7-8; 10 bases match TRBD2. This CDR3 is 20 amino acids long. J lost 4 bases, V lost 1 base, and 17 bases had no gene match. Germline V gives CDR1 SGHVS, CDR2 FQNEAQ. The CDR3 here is CASSLELMGRLAGVADTQYF. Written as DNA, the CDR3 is TGTGCCAGCAGCTTAGAGCTTATGGGCCGCCTAGCGGGGGTGGCAGATACGCAGTATTTT.

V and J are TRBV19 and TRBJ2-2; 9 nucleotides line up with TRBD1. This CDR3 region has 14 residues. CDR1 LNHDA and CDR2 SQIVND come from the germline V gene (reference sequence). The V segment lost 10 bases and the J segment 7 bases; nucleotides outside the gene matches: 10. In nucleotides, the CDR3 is TGTGCCACTGTCGTGGGACAGGGAGTCGGGGAGCTGTTTTTT. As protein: CATVVGQGVGELFF.

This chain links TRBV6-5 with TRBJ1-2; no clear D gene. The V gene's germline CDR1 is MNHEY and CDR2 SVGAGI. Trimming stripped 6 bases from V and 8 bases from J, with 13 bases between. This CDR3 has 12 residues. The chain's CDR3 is CASSPRGLGYTF. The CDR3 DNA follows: TGTGCCAGCAGCCCTAGAGGCCTCGGCTACACCTTC.

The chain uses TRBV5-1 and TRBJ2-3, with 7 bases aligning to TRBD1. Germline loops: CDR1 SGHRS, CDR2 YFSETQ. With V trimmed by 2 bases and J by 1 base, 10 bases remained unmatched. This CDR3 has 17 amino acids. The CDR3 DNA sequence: TGCGCCAGCAGCTTCCGCATGACAGGGATCGGCACAGATACGCAGTATTTT. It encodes CASSFRMTGIGTDTQYF.

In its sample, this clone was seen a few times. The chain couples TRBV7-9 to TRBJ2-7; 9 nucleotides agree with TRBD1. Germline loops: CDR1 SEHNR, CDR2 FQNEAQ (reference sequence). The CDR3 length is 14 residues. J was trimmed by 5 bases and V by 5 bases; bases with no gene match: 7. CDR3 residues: CASSQGQGINEQYF. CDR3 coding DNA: TGTGCCAGCAGCCAGGGACAGGGTATCAACGAGCAGTACTTC.

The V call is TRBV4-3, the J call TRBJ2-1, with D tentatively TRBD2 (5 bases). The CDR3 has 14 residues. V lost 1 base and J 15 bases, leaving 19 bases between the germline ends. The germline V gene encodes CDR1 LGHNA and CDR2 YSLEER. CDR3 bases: TGCGCCAGCAGCCAAGCAGTCCTAGCCGGAGGAACGTTCTTC. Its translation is CASSQAVLAGGTFF.

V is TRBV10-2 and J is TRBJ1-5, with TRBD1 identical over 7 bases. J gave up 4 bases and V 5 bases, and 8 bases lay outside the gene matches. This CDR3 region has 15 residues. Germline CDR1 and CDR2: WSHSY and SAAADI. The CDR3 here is CASSPGQSSNQPQHF. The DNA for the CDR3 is TGCGCCAGCAGTCCGGGACAGAGCTCTAATCAGCCCCAGCATTTT.

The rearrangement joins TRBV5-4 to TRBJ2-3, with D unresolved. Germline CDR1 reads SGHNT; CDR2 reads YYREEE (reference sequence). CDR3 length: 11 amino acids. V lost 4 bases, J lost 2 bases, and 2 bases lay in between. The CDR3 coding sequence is TGTGCCAGCAGCCTCACAGATACGCAGTATTTT. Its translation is CASSLTDTQYF.

CDR3 DNA: TGTGCCAGCAGCTTGTACGGGACTAGCGGGGGCCCCACAGATACGCAGTATTTT. This encodes CASSLYGTSGGPTDTQYF. V is TRBV7-9 and J is TRBJ2-3, with TRBD2 identical over 14 bases. Germline V gives CDR1 SEHNR, CDR2 FQNEAQ (reference sequence). This CDR3 region has 18 residues. J lost 2 bases, V lost 3 bases, and 7 bases had no gene match.

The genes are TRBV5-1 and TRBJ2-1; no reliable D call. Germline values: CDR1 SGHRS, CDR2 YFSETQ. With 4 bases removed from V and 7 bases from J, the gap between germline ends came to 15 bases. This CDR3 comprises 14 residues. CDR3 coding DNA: TGCGCCAGCAGCCCTACCTTAGCCAAGAATGAGCAGTTCTTC. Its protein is CASSPTLAKNEQFF.

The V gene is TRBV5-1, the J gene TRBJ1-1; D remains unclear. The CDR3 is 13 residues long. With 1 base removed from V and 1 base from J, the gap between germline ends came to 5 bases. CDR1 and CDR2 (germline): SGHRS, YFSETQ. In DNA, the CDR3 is TGCGCCAGCAGCTTGAATCGGAACACTGAAGCTTTCTTT. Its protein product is CASSLNRNTEAFF. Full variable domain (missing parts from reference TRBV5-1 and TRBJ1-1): KAGVTQTPRYLIKTRGQQVTLSCSPISGHRSVSWYQQTPGQGLQFLFEYFSETQRNKGNFPGRFSGRQFSNSRSEMNVSTLELGDSALYLCASSLNRNTEAFFGQGTRLTVV.

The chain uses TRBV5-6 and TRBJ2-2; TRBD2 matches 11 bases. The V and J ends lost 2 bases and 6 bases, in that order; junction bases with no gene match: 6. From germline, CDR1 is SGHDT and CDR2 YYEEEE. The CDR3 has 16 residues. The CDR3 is CASSLRLAGQAGELFF. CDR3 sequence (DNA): TGTGCCAGCAGCTTAAGACTAGCGGGACAGGCCGGGGAGCTGTTTTTT.

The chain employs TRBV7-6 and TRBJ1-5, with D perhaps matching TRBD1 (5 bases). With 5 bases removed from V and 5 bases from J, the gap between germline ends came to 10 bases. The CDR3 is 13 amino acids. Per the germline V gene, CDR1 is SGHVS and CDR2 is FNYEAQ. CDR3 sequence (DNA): TGTGCCAGCAGCACCAGGGTAGATCAGCCCCAGCATTTT. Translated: CASSTRVDQPQHF. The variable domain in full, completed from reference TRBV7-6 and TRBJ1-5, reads GAGVSQSPRYKVTKRGQDVALRCDPISGHVSLYWYRQALGQGPEFLTYFNYEAQQDKSGLPNDRFSAERPEGSISTLTIQRTEQRDSAMYRCASSTRVDQPQHFGDGTRLSIL.

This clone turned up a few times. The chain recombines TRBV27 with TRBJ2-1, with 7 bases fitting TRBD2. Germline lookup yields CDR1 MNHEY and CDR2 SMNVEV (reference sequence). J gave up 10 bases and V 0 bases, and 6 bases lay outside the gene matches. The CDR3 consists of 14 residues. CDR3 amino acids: CASSLSPLLAEQFF. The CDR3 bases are TGTGCCAGCAGTTTATCCCCCTTACTAGCGGAGCAGTTCTTC.

CDR3 amino acids: CASSPTSGSTDTQYF. The CDR3 DNA sequence: TGTGCCAGCTCCCCAACTAGCGGGAGTACAGATACGCAGTATTTT. J is TRBJ2-3 and V is TRBV18, with 11 bases fitting TRBD2. Per germline, CDR1 KGHSH and CDR2 LQKENI. CDR3 length: 15 amino acids. V shed 6 bases, J shed 3 bases, and the junction held 5 bases outside the gene matches.

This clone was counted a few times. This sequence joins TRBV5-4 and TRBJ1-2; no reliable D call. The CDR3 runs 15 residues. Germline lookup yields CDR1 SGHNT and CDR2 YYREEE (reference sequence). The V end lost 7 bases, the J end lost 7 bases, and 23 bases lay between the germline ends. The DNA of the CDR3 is TGTGCCAGCTCGGAGGGAAGTAGGTTATCTATTGGCTACACCTTC. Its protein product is CASSEGSRLSIGYTF.

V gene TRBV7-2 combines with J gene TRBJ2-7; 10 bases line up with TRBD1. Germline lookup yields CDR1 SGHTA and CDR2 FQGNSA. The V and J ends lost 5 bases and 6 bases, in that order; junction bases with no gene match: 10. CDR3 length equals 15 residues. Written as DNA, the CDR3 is TGTGCCAGCAGCCTAACCCCGGACAGGGGGGCCGAGCAGTACTTC. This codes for CASSLTPDRGAEQYF.

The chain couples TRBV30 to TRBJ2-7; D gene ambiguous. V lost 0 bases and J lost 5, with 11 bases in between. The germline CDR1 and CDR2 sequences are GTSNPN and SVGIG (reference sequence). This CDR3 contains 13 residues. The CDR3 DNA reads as TGTGCCTGGAGTGTGGTTTCACACCACGAGCAGTACTTC. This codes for CAWSVVSHHEQYF.

The DNA of the CDR3 is TGTGCCAGTAGTCTCACTGGGGAGTTCACAGATACGCAGTATTTT. Amino acids: CASSLTGEFTDTQYF. This chain links TRBV19 with TRBJ2-3; possibly TRBD2 for D (5 bases). CDR1 is LNHDA and CDR2 is SQIVND in the germline V gene (reference sequence). The V end lost 5 bases, the J end lost 2 bases, and 14 bases lay between the germline ends. This CDR3 is built from 15 residues. Based on the CDR3 plus reference TRBV19 and TRBJ2-3, the full variable domain is DGGITQSPKYLFRKEGQNVTLSCEQNLNHDAMYWYRQDPGQGLRLIYYSQIVNDFQKGDIAEGYSVSREKKESFPLTVTSAQKNPTAFYLCASSLTGEFTDTQYFGPGTRLTVL.